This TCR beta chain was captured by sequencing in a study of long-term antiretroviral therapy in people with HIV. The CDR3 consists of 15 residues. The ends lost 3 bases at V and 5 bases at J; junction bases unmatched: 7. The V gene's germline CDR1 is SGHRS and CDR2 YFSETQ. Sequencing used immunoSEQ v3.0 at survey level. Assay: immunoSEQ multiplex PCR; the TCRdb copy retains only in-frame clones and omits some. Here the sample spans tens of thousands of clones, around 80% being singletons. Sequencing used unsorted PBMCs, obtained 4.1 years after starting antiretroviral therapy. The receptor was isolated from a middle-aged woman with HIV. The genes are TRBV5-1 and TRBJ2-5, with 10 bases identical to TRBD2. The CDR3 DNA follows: TGCGCCAGCAGCTCATCTAGCGGGAGATTTGAGACCCAGTACTTC. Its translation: CASSSSSGRFETQYF.